Sequencing of this T cell receptor (beta chain) was carried out in a study of blood T cell repertoires in COVID-19. Study-level background: Samples representing acute and convalescent COVID-19 were sourced from the United States, Italy and Spain.

CDR3 length: 14 amino acids. V shed 4 bases and J shed 10 bases, with 14 bases lying between them. The germline V gene has CDR1 SGHTA and CDR2 FQGTGA. The study drew participants aged about 18 to 89 years from about two dozen US areas. Original analysis: How many nucleated cells were present was estimated from reference gene primer amplification. The data were produced by immunoSEQ multiplex PCR, yet TCRdb's version contains in-frame clones alone and is incomplete. For V, J and clone size, that table is used; D and trimming come from the DNA. Of a few hundred thousand clones in the sample, 65% to 85% were seen once.

The origin of this receptor is an older woman who had recovered from COVID-19. The gene calls are TRBV7-3 and TRBJ1-6; unclear D gene. The specimen sequenced was PBMCs or T cells enriched from blood (not recorded which). The CDR3 reads CASSSRGSYSPLHF. CDR3 DNA sequence: TGTGCCAGCAGCTCCCGCGGGTCCTACTCACCCCTCCACTTT.